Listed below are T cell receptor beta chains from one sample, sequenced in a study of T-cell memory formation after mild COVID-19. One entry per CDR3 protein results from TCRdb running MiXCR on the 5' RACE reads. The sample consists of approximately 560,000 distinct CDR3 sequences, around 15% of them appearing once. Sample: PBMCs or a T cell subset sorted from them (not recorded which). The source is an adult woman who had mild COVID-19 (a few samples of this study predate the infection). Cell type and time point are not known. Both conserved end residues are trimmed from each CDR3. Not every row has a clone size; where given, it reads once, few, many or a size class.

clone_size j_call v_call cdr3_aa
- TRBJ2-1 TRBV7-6 ASSLDGLAGGPLNEQF
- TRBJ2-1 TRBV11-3 ASSLGGLAGGTQF
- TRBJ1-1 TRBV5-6 ASSRGVAEAF
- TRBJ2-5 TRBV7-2 ASSLTSAQETQY
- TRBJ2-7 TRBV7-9 ASSLAKGINYEQY
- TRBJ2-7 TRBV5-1 ASSLTSGRTGEQY
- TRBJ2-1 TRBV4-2 ASSRNSLSSYNEQF
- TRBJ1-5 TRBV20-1 SARVGSNQPQH
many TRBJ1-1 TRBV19 ASSPGRDTEAF
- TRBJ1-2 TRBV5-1 ASSLAPSEVRYT
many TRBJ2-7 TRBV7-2 ASSLVLYEQY
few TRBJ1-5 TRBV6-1 ASSAGLFSNQPQH
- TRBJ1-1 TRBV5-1 ASTQDTEAF
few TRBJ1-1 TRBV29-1 SSGQPNTEAF
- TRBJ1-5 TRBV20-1 SAREGELQPQH
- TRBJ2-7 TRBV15 ATSLTGAYEQY
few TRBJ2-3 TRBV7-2 ASSLYLLAARRDTQY
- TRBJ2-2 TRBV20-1 SARLAGTGELF
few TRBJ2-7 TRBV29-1 SVAVAGGPGEQY
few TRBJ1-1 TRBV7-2 ASSLAGILNTEAF
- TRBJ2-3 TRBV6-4 ASSEAGGTDTQY
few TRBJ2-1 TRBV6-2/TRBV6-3 ASSYPQTITVEQF
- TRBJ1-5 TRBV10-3 AISGTYSNQPQH
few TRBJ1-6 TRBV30 AWSDTGHNSPLH
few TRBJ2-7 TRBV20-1 SARDISPSGRDYEQY
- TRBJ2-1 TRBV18 ASSPGELPYNEQF
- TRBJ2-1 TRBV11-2 ASYGGGEQF
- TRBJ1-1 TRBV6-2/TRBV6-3 ASSYTIAGAEAF
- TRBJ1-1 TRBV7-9 ASDSLYEAF
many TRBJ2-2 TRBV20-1 SARDGGRGTGELF
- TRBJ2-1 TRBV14 ASSQDQLAGVGEQF
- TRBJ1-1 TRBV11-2 ASSLTPGGSKAEAF
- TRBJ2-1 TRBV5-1 ASSLWDSGGNYNEQF
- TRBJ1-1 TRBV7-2 ASSLVGTAEAF
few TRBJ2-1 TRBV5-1 ASSLAQASSYNEQF
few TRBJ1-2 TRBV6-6 ASSYLVGQGADYGYT
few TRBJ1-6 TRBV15 ATSNPRGSYNSPLH
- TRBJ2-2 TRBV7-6 ASTMTSGANTGELF
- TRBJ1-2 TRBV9 ASSGTRGEDYYGYT
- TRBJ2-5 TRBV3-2 ASSQDLPRLPPEETQY
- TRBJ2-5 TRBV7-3 ASSWDSGRGKTQY
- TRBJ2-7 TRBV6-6 ASRPTGTSEQY
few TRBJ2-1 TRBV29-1 SVETGDEQF
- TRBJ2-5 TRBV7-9 ASSLVSGEETQY
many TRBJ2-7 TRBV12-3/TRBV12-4 ASSTSGTPYEQY
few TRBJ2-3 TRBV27 ASSFSTGQGALMY